The clone carrying this T cell receptor beta chain was detected ten times or more. TCRdb passed the RACE reads through MiXCR, listing each CDR3 protein once. The sample holds 95,000 or so distinct CDR3 sequences, about an eighth seen once. This record belongs to a study of human T cells and chemical hapten exposure. The overall study: Across samples, TCR yields varied, mostly owing to small differences in pooled library volumes.

V shed 4 bases and J shed 7 bases, with 10 bases lying between them. The CDR3 extends over 11 amino acids. Germline CDR1 is SQVTM and CDR2 is ANQGSEA. Time point reported: patch test 2, 6 weeks after DPC sensitization. Treatment denoted: therapeutic diphenylcyclopropenone sensitization with weekly scalp DPC. The clonotype comes from a woman between 40 and 50 years old with alopecia areata. Some clones in this sample may be carry-over from other donors' samples. This chain links TRBV29-1 with TRBJ2-5; the D gene is possibly TRBD2 (5 bases). The sequencing used whole blood, collected in connection with sensitization to the hapten diphenylcyclopropenone (DPC). The CDR3 DNA is TGCAGCGTTGCTAATGCGGGGACCCAGTACTTC. Protein product: CSVANAGTQYF.